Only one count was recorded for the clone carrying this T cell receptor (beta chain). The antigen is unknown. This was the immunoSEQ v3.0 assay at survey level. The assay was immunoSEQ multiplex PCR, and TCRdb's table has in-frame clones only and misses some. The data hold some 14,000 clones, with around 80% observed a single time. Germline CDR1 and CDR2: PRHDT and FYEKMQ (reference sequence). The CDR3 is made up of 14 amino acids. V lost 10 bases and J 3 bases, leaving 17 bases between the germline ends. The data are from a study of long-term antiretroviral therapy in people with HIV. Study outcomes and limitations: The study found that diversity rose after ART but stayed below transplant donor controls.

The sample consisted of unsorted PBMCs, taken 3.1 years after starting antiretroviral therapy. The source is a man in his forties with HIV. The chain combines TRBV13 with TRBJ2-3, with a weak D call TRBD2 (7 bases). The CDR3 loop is CATQRGARTDTQYF. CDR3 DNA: TGTGCCACCCAACGGGGGGCCAGGACAGATACGCAGTATTTT.